Listed below are T cell receptor beta chains from one sample, sequenced in a study of cytomegalovirus exposure and HLA in healthy donors. Data came from immunoSEQ multiplex PCR; TCRdb stores just in-frame clones and leaves some out. Among approximately 120,000 clones listed, about four fifths were seen once. Sample: PBMCs. The receptors stem from a woman aged 55-70 years in good health and CMV-seropositive. Each CDR3 is given with its conserved first and last residue. The D gene is left open where the match is weak. Size is omitted from some rows. Given values are once, few, many or a class for expanded clones.

J,size,V,D,DNA,CDR3
TRBJ2-7,-,TRBV6-5,TRBD2,TGTGCCAGCAGTTACAGCCTAGCGGGACCCTACGAGCAGTACTTC,CASSYSLAGPYEQYF
TRBJ2-2,once,TRBV9,-,TGTGCCAGCAGCGTACGGTGGACCGGGGAGCTGTTTTTT,CASSVRWTGELFF
TRBJ1-1,-,TRBV30,-,TGTGCCTGGGGTAGACAGAGTAACACTGAAGCTTTCTTT,CAWGRQSNTEAFF
TRBJ1-3,-,TRBV4-1,-,TGCGCCAGCAGCCAAGAAGCAGGACTTGGAAACACCATATATTTT,CASSQEAGLGNTIYF
TRBJ1-1,few,TRBV5-1,-,TGCGCCAGCAGCGTACAGGGAGGGGGGAACACTGAAGCTTTCTTT,CASSVQGGGNTEAFF
TRBJ2-1,-,TRBV9,-,TGTGCCAGCAGCGTTGACTACCTCTCCTACAATGAGCAGTTCTTC,CASSVDYLSYNEQFF
TRBJ1-1,-,TRBV6-5,-,TGTGCCAGCAGTTACTCCAGCCTACAGGTAAACACTGAAGCTTTCTTT,CASSYSSLQVNTEAFF
TRBJ2-1,once,TRBV7-3,-,TGTGCCAGCAGCCCCTACCCGAGCAATGAGCAGTTCTTC,CASSPYPSNEQFF
TRBJ1-3,few,TRBV5-4,-,TGTGCCAGCAGCTTAGCGGGGACAGGAAACACCATATATTTT,CASSLAGTGNTIYF
TRBJ2-1,-,TRBV6-6,TRBD1,TGTGCCAGCAGTTTCACCGGGACAGCATACAATGGGCAGTTCTTC,CASSFTGTAYNGQFF
TRBJ1-2,few,TRBV19,TRBD1,TGTGCCAGTAGTATAGAAACCGGGACAGTCGGTTATGGCTACACCTTC,CASSIETGTVGYGYTF
TRBJ2-2,-,TRBV4-3,-,TGCGCCAGCAGCCTCTGGACTGCAGGGGAGCTGTTTTTT,CASSLWTAGELFF
TRBJ2-1,-,TRBV30,-,TGTGCCTTCGGCGAAGGGGTTTCAGGGTACGATGAGCAGTTCTTC,CAFGEGVSGYDEQFF
TRBJ1-4,-,TRBV7-2,-,TGTGCCAGCAGCCCCGGAGGGGCATCCAGGGAACGACTGTTTTTT,CASSPGGASRERLFF
TRBJ1-2,few,TRBV5-4,-,TGTGCCAGCAGCTTGGGCGCAGGGAAGAACTATGGCTACACCTTC,CASSLGAGKNYGYTF
TRBJ2-1,-,TRBV19,-,TGTGCCAGTAGTATAGATGCGGCGCGTCCCGAGAGGCCCAATATCAATGAGCAGTTCTTC,CASSIDAARPERPNINEQFF
TRBJ1-1,-,TRBV6-5,-,TGTGCCAGCAGCAAACAGGGAAAGAACACTGAAGCTTTCTTT,CASSKQGKNTEAFF
TRBJ1-6,-,TRBV19,TRBD1,TGTGCCAGTAATCCTAGACAGGGGAATTCACCCCTCCACTTT,CASNPRQGNSPLHF
TRBJ2-2,-,TRBV10-3,TRBD2,TGTGCCATCGGGAAAATAGGACTAGCGACGAACACCGGGGAGCTGTTTTTT,CAIGKIGLATNTGELFF
TRBJ2-3,-,TRBV5-1,TRBD1,TGCGCCAGCAGCTTACAGGGGTCGAGCACAGATACGCAGTATTTT,CASSLQGSSTDTQYF
TRBJ1-5,-,TRBV18,-,TGTGCCAGCTCACCAATTGGACTTGGGGATATGAGCAATCAGCCCCAGCATTTT,CASSPIGLGDMSNQPQHF
TRBJ1-5,-,TRBV5-8,TRBD1,TGTGCCAGCAGCTTGGGACAGGGGAAGGTTAGCAATCAGCCCCAGCATTTT,CASSLGQGKVSNQPQHF
TRBJ2-3,-,TRBV11-2,-,TGTGCCAGCAGCTTATCACAGGGTGAGGAGTATACGCAGTATTTT,CASSLSQGEEYTQYF
TRBJ2-3,-,TRBV4-2,-,TGTGCCAGCAGCCAATACGCTGGGACGGGGGAGGATACGCAGTATTTT,CASSQYAGTGEDTQYF
TRBJ1-1,-,TRBV7-9,TRBD1,TGTGCCAGCAGCTTAGGAATTAACAGGGGGCGGGAGACTGAAGCTTTCTTT,CASSLGINRGRETEAFF
TRBJ1-1,once,TRBV19,-,TGTGCCAGTAGTATACCGGGGCAGGGGTTGACTGAAGCTTTCTTT,CASSIPGQGLTEAFF
TRBJ2-4,few,TRBV5-1,TRBD1,TGCGCCAGCAGCCTTAGACAGGGAGCGCAAAACATTCAGTACTTC,CASSLRQGAQNIQYF
TRBJ1-5,few,TRBV2,-,TGTGCCAGCAGTGAACAGGGGACCAATCAGCCCCAGCATTTT,CASSEQGTNQPQHF
TRBJ1-1,-,TRBV19,TRBD1,TGTGCCAGTAGTATAGACAGATCCGGGGGCGGACAGGGGTCCACTGAAGCTTTCTTT,CASSIDRSGGGQGSTEAFF
TRBJ2-3,-,TRBV27,TRBD2,TGTGCCAGCGGCCGACTAGCGGGGGGGTTCAGGGATACGCAGTATTTT,CASGRLAGGFRDTQYF
TRBJ1-4,-,TRBV6-1,-,TGTGCCAGCAGGACTGCTACTAATGAAAAACTGTTTTTT,CASRTATNEKLFF